These T cell receptor beta chains were read from a single sample in a study of blood T cell repertoires in COVID-19. The protocol was immunoSEQ multiplex PCR, while the TCRdb copy is restricted to in-frame clones and leaves out a portion. The sample has 70,000 to 75,000 clones; roughly 80% are singletons. Sequenced sample: peripheral blood. These receptors came from a woman between 55 and 75 years old with acute or convalescent COVID-19. The conserved cysteine and the conserved F or W are not part of the CDR3 here. Fields, in order: J gene, clone size, V gene, CDR3 protein. Clone size, where shown, is once, few, many, or a class for clones that have expanded.

J: TRBJ1-1; size: once; V: TRBV10-3; CDR3: AISKTGGGPEAF
J: TRBJ1-4; size: .; V: TRBV14; CDR3: ASSQQRQGAGEKLF
J: TRBJ2-7; size: .; V: TRBV7-9; CDR3: ASSLEGHEQY
J: TRBJ2-7; size: .; V: TRBV7-7; CDR3: ASSLRTGSSYEQY
J: TRBJ2-5; size: .; V: TRBV14; CDR3: ASSQGYGQRQETQY
J: TRBJ1-1; size: .; V: TRBV3-1/TRBV3-2; CDR3: ASSQGAGHGTEAF
J: TRBJ2-7; size: .; V: TRBV5-3; CDR3: ARSLELDSPYEQY
J: TRBJ2-7; size: .; V: TRBV5-1; CDR3: ASSLDRGFVEQY
J: TRBJ1-2; size: .; V: TRBV28; CDR3: ASSLPGQHYGYT
J: TRBJ2-1; size: .; V: TRBV2; CDR3: ASSPNLAGSEQF
J: TRBJ2-6; size: .; V: TRBV5-5; CDR3: ASTQVLGTGANVLT
J: TRBJ1-2; size: .; V: TRBV19; CDR3: ASSPDRSYGYT
J: TRBJ2-1; size: .; V: TRBV5-1; CDR3: ASSGLAGGQEQF
J: TRBJ2-3; size: .; V: TRBV30; CDR3: AWSVGPAGTDTQY
J: TRBJ1-4; size: .; V: TRBV19; CDR3: ASSIGGGQGKEKLF
J: TRBJ1-3; size: .; V: TRBV27; CDR3: ASRGPGSGNTIY
J: TRBJ2-1; size: few; V: TRBV23-1; CDR3: ASSQTGGTYNEQF
J: TRBJ1-5; size: .; V: TRBV12-3/TRBV12-4; CDR3: ASSQGDNQPQH
J: TRBJ1-6; size: .; V: TRBV19; CDR3: ASSVRDREDSPLH
J: TRBJ2-3; size: .; V: TRBV6-4; CDR3: ASSYRVADTQY
J: TRBJ2-7; size: .; V: TRBV7-2; CDR3: ASSLDAGGHYEQY
J: TRBJ2-1; size: once; V: TRBV5-1; CDR3: ASSFSRRSYNEQF
J: TRBJ1-1; size: .; V: TRBV30; CDR3: AWSGSFWGGGRAF
J: TRBJ2-7; size: few; V: TRBV14; CDR3: ASSQHFGLTYEQY
J: TRBJ2-3; size: .; V: TRBV5-1; CDR3: ASSLPGARDTQY
J: TRBJ2-2; size: .; V: TRBV12-5; CDR3: ASGLVLTAGGNTGELF
J: TRBJ2-7; size: .; V: TRBV7-9; CDR3: ASSPSGPGQGREQY
J: TRBJ2-5; size: .; V: TRBV2; CDR3: ASSAVGQTQY
J: TRBJ2-5; size: .; V: TRBV10-3; CDR3: AIRPHRDRGLVETQY
J: TRBJ1-2; size: .; V: TRBV6-5; CDR3: ASMGRGGTEGYT
J: TRBJ1-5; size: .; V: TRBV2; CDR3: ASSEDRSHQPQH
J: TRBJ1-2; size: .; V: TRBV11-1; CDR3: ASEGQGGGYT
J: TRBJ2-3; size: .; V: TRBV5-1; CDR3: ASSPLLSADTQY
J: TRBJ1-1; size: .; V: TRBV5-4; CDR3: ASSAGSGSMNTEAF
J: TRBJ2-2; size: .; V: TRBV5-5; CDR3: ASSFMDRVGANTGELF
J: TRBJ2-5; size: .; V: TRBV20-1; CDR3: SAPGVETQY
J: TRBJ1-5; size: .; V: TRBV2; CDR3: ASKMGYNQPQH
J: TRBJ2-1; size: .; V: TRBV6-6; CDR3: ASRPQGIHRNEQF
J: TRBJ2-3; size: .; V: TRBV7-9; CDR3: ASSLGTRREAVDTQY
J: TRBJ2-3; size: .; V: TRBV5-6; CDR3: ASSTSGVTDTQY
J: TRBJ2-5; size: .; V: TRBV5-1; CDR3: ASSLTAAGAGKTQY
J: TRBJ2-7; size: .; V: TRBV3-1/TRBV3-2; CDR3: ASSQDVLAGFYEQY